The 4 T cell receptor beta chains reported below all come from one sample, sequenced in a study of identical twins (dated by TCRdb to 2016 to 2018). Library preparation used 5' RACE. Sequenced using an Illumina HiSeq 2000. TCRdb reworked the public reads: Q25 trimming with fastp, MiXCR clone assembly, productive beta chains retained. Rows with one shared CDR3 protein collapse into an entry with the most common genes and DNA. Counted in this sample were 500,000 to 550,000 distinct CDR3 sequences; 22% of them appeared once. The top ten clonotypes cover about 0.91% of the sample. This sample was also put to use in a study of T cells expressing NK-cell markers.

The sample comprised CD4+ T cells sorted from blood. These receptors all come from a woman aged 18-29 years in good health.

This clonotype was observed once. The chain recombines TRBV15 with TRBJ2-5; 7 bases agree with TRBD1. The germline CDR1 and CDR2 sequences are LNHNV and YYDKDF (reference sequence). The CDR3 length is 15 residues. Unmatched junction bases numbered 8, after V lost 3 bases and J lost 4 bases. The CDR3 DNA reads as TGTGCCACCAGCAGGGGACAGAGATACGGAGAGACCCAGTACTTC. Translation gives CATSRGQRYGETQYF.

V usage is TRBV7-9 and J usage is TRBJ2-7; D might be TRBD2 (6 bases). The CDR3 runs to 12 residues. Trimming took off 4 bases at V and 6 bases at J, with 10 bases between the two ends. The germline V gene has CDR1 SEHNR and CDR2 FQNEAQ (reference sequence). The CDR3 loop is CASSSSGGEQYF. The CDR3 coding sequence is TGTGCCAGCAGCTCCTCCGGGGGCGAGCAGTACTTC.

This clonotype came up a few times. This rearrangement joins TRBV4-1 to TRBJ2-5; D is unresolved. The CDR3 loop spans 13 amino acids. Germline-derived CDR1 and CDR2 are MGHRA and YSYEKL. V lost 0 bases, J lost 5 bases, and 7 bases lay in between. Here the CDR3 reads CASSQDAHETQYF. CDR3 coding DNA: TGCGCCAGCAGCCAAGACGCCCACGAGACCCAGTACTTC.

The chain employs TRBV2 and TRBJ1-2; D call uncertain. CDR3 length: 13 residues. V dropped 5 bases and J dropped 4 bases, with 11 bases sitting between them. Germline V gene data show CDR1 as SNHLY and CDR2 as FYNNEI. The CDR3 coding sequence is TGTGCCAGCAGTATGGACGGAGGCTATGGCTACACCTTC. It translates to CASSMDGGYGYTF.